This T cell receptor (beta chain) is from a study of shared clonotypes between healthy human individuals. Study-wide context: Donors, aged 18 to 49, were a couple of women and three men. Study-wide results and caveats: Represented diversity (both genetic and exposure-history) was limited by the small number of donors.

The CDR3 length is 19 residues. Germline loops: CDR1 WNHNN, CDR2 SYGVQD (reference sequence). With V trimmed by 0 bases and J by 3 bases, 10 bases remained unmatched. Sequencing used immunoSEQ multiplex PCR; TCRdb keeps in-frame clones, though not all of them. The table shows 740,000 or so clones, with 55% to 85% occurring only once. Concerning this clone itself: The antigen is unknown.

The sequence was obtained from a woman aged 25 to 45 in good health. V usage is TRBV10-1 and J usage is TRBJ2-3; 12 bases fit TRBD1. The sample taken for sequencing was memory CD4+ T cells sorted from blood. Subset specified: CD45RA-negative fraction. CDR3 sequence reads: CASSESPGQGAMGTDTQYF. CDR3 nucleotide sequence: TGCGCCAGCAGTGAGTCGCCGGGACAGGGGGCGATGGGGACAGATACGCAGTATTTT.